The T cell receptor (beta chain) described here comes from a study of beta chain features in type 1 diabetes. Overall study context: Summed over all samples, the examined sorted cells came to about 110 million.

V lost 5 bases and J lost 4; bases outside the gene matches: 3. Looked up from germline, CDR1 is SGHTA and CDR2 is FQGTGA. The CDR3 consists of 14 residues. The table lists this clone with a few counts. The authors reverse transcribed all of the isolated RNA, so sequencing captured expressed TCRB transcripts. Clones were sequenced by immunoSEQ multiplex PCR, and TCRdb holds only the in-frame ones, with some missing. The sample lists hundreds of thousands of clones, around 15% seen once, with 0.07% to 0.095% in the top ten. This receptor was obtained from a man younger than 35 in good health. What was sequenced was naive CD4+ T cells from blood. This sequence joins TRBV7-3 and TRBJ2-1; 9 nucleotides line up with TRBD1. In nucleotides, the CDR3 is TGTGCCAGCAGCCCGGGACAGGGATACAATGAGCAGTTCTTC. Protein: CASSPGQGYNEQFF.